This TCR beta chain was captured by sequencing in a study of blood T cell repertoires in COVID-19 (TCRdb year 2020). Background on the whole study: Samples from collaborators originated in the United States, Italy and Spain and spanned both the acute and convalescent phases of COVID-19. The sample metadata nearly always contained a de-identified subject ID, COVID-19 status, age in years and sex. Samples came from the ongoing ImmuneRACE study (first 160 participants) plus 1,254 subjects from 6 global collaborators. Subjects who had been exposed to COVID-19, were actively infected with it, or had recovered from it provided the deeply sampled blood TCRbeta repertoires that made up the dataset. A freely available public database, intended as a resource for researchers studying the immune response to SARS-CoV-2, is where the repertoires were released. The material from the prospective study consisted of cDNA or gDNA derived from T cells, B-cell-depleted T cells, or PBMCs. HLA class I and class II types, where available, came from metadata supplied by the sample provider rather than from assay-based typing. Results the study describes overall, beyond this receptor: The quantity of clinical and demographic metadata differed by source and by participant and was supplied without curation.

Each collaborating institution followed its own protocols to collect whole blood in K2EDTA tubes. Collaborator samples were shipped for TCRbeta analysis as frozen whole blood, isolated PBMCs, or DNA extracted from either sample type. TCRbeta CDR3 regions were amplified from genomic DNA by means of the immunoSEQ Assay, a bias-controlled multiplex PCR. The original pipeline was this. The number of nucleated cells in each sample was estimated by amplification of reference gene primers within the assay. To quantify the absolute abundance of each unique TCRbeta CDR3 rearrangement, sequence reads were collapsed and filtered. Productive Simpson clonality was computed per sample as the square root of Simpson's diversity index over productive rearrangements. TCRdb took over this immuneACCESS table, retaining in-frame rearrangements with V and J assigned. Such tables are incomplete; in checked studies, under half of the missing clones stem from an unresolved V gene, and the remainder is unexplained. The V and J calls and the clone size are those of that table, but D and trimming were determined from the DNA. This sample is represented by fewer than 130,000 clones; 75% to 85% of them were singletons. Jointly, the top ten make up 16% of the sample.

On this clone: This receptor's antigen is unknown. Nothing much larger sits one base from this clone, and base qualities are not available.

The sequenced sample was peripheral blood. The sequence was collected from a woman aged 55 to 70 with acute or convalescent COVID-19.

The bases read TGTGCCAGCAGTGTACAGGGACTAAACACCGGGGAGCTGTTTTTT. It translates to CASSVQGLNTGELFF. The V and J genes are TRBV2 and TRBJ2-2; the D region possibly corresponds to TRBD2 (7 bases align). The V end loses 4 bases and the J end loses 2 bases, and a stretch of 11 bases separates them. Its CDR3 holds 15 amino acids, cysteine through phenylalanine. Only the CDR3 part of the read is kept: 45 bases, read in frame from the first base. From a lookup of the germline V gene, CDR1 and CDR2 are SNHLY and FYNNEI.